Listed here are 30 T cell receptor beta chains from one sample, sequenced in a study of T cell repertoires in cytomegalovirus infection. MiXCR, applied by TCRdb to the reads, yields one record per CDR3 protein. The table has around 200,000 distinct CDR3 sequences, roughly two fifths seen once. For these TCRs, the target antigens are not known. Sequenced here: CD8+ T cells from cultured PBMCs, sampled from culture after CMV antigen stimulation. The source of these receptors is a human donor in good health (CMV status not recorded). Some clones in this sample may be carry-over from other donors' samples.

The CDR3 region is CASSATGGQSLAWYGYTF. DNA of the CDR3: TGTGCCAGTAGTGCCACGGGAGGCCAGAGCCTTGCTTGGTATGGCTACACCTTC. The chain carries TRBV19 and TRBJ1-2; D gene uncertain. Trimming left V 5 bases short and J 5 bases short, with 27 bases between. Germline loops: CDR1 LNHDA, CDR2 SQIVND (reference sequence). This CDR3 is built from 18 residues. Full variable domain (rest looked up from reference TRBV19 and TRBJ1-2): DGGITQSPKYLFRKEGQNVTLSCEQNLNHDAMYWYRQDPGQGLRLIYYSQIVNDFQKGDIAEGYSVSREKKESFPLTVTSAQKNPTAFYLCASSATGGQSLAWYGYTFGSGTRLTVV.

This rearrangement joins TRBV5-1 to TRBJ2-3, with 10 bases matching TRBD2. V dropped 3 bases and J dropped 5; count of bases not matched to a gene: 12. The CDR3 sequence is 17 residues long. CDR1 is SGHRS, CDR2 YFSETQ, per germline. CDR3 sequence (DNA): TGCGCCAGCAGCTCCATTGGACTAGCGGATTTTCTAGATACGCAGTATTTT. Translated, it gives CASSSIGLADFLDTQYF. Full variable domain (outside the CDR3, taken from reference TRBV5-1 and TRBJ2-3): KAGVTQTPRYLIKTRGQQVTLSCSPISGHRSVSWYQQTPGQGLQFLFEYFSETQRNKGNFPGRFSGRQFSNSRSEMNVSTLELGDSALYLCASSSIGLADFLDTQYFGPGTRLTVL.

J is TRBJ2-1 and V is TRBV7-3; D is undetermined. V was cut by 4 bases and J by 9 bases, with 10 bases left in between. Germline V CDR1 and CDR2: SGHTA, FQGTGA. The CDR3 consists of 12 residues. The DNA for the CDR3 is TGTGCCAGCAGCTCAGGTAAAGGTGAGCAGTTCTTC. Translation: CASSSGKGEQFF.

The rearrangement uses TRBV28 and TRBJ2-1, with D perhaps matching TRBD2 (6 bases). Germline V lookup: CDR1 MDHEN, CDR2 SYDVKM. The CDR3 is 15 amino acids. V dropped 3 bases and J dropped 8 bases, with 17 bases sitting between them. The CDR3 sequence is CASSFLREQNHEQFF. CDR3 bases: TGTGCCAGCAGTTTCCTACGGGAGCAAAACCATGAGCAGTTCTTC.

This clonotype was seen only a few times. CDR3 region: CASSDARDGYTF. CDR3 nucleotides: TGTGCCAGCAGTGATGCGAGGGATGGCTACACCTTC. The rearrangement links TRBV7-9 to TRBJ1-2, with D unclear. The V gene's germline CDR1 is SEHNR and CDR2 FQNEAQ (reference sequence). The CDR3 is 12 residues long. V shed 6 bases and J shed 6 bases, with 11 bases lying between them.

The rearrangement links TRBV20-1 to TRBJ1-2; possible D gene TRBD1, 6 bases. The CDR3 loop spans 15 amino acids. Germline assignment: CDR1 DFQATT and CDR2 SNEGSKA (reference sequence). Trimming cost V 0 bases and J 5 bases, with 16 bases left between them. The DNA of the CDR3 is TGCAGTGCTAGAGATAAAGAGGGGGGGGCGTATGGCTACACCTTC. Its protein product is CSARDKEGGAYGYTF.

Here the CDR3 reads CASSSSLGQADSNQPQHF. CDR3 coding DNA: TGTGCCAGCAGTTCCTCTTTGGGCCAGGCAGATAGCAATCAGCCCCAGCATTTT. This chain links TRBV12-3 or TRBV12-4 with TRBJ1-5; D ambiguous. The CDR3 contains 18 residues. Deletions cut 4 bases from V and 0 bases from J, with 19 bases between.

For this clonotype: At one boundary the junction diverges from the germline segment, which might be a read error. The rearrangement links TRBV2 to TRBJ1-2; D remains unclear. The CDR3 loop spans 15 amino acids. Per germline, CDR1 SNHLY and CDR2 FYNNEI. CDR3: CSSKISLAPWGGYTF. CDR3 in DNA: TGTTCCAGCAAGATCAGCCTCGCCCCCTGGGGAGGCTACACCTTC.

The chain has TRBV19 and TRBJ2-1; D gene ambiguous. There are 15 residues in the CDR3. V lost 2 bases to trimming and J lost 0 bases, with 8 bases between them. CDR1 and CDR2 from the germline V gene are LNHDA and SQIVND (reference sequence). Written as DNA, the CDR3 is TGTGCCAGTAGTATATACGAATTCTCCTACAATGAGCAGTTCTTC. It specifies CASSIYEFSYNEQFF.

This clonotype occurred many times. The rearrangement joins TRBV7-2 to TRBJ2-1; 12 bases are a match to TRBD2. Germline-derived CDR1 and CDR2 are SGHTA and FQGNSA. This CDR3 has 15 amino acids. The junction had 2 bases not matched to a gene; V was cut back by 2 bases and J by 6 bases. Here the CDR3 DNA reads TGTGCCAGCAGCTTAAGACTAGCGGGAGTCAATGAGCAGTTCTTC. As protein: CASSLRLAGVNEQFF.

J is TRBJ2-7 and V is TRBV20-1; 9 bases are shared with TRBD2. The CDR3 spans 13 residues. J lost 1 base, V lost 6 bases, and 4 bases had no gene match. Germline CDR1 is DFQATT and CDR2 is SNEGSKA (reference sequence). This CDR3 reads CSARTSESYEQYF. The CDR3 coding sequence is TGCAGTGCCCGGACTAGCGAGTCCTACGAGCAGTACTTC.

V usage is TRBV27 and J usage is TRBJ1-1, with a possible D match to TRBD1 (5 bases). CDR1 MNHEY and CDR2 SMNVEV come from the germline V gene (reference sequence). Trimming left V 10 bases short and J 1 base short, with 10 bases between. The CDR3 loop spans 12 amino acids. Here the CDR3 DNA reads TGTGCCACCTCCGGGGGGAACACTGAAGCTTTCTTT. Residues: CATSGGNTEAFF.

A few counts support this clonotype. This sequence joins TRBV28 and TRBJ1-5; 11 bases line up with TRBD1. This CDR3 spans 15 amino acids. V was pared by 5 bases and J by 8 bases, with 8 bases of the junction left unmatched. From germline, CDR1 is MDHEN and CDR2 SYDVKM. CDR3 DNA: TGTGCCAGCAGTACCGGGGACAGGGGGTTTGAGCCCCAGCATTTT. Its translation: CASSTGDRGFEPQHF.

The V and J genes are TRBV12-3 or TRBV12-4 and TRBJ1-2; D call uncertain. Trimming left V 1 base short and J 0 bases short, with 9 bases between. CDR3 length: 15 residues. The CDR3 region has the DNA TGTGCCAGCAGTTTAGTTCCGGGGACTAACTATGGCTACACCTTC. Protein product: CASSLVPGTNYGYTF.

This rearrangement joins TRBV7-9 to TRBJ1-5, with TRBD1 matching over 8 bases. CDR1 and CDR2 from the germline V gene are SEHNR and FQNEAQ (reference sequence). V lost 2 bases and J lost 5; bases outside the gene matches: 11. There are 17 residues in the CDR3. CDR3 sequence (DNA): TGTGCCAGCAGCTTATTCGATGGACAGGGATTCTATCAGCCCCAGCATTTT. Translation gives CASSLFDGQGFYQPQHF.

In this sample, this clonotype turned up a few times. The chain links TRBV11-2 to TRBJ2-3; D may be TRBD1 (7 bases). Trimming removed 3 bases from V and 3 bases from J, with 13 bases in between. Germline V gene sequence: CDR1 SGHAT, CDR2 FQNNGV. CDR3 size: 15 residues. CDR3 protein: CASSFGGGITDTQYF. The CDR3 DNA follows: TGTGCCAGCAGCTTCGGAGGGGGCATTACAGATACGCAGTATTTT.

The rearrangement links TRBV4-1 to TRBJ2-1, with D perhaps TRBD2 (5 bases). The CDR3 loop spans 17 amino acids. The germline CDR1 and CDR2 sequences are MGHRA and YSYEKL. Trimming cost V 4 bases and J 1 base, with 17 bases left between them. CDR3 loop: CASSPNAPGLSYNEQFF. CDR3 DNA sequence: TGCGCCAGCAGCCCAAACGCACCGGGATTATCCTACAATGAGCAGTTCTTC.

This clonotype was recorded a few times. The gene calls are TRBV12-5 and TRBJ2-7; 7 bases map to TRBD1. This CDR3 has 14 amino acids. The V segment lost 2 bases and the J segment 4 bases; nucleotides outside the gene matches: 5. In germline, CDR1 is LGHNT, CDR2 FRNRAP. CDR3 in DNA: TGTGCTAGTGGTTTGCACAGGGGTCGGTACGAGCAGTACTTC. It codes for CASGLHRGRYEQYF.

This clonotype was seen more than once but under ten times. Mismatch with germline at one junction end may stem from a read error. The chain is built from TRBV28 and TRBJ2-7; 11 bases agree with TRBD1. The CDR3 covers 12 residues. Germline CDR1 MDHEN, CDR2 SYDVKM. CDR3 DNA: TGTGCCAGCAGTGGACAGGGGGCCCTTCAAGGCTTC. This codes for CASSGQGALQGF.

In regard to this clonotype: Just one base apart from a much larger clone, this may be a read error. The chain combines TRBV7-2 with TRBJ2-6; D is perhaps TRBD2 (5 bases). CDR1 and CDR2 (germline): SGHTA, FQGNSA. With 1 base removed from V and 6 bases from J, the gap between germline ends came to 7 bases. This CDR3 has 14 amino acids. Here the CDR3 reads CASSLGGMANVLTF. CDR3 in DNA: TGTGCCAGCAGCTTAGGAGGGATGGCCAACGTCCTGACTTTC.

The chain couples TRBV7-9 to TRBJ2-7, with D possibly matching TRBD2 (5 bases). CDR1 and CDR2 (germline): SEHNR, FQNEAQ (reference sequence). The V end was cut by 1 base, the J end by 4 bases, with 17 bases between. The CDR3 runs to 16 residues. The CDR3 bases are TGTGCCAGCAGCTTAGTCAGTCGGGATTCGAGATACGAGCAGTACTTC. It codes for CASSLVSRDSRYEQYF.

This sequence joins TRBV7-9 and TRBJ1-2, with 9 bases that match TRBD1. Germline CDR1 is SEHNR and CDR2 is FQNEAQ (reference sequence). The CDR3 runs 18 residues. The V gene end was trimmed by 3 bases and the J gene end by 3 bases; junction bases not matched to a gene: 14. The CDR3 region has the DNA TGTGCCAGCAGCTTCGTCCGGGACAGGGATATAGGGGACTATGGCTACACCTTC. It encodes CASSFVRDRDIGDYGYTF.

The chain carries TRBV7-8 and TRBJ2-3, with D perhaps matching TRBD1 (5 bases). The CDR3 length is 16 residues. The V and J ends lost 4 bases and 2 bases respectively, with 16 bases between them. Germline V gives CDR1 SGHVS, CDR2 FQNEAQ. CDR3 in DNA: TGTGCCAGCAGCTCCTACAGGTTTTCCCCCACAGATACGCAGTATTTT. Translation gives CASSSYRFSPTDTQYF.

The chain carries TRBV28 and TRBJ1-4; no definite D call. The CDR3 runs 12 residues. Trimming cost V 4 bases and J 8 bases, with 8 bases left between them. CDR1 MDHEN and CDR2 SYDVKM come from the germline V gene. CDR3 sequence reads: CASSSTQEKLFF. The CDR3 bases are TGTGCCAGCAGTTCGACACAAGAAAAACTGTTTTTT.

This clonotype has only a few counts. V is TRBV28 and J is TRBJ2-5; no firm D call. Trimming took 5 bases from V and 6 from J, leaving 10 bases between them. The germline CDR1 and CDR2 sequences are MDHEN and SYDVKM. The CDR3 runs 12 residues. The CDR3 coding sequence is TGTGCCAGCAGTACCTACGGGCAGACCCAGTACTTC. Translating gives CASSTYGQTQYF.

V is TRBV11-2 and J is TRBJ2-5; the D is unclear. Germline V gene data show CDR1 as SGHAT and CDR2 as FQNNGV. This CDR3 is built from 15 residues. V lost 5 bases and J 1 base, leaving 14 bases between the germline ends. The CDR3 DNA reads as TGTGCCAGCAGCCATCAAAACGACTTCCAAGAGACCCAGTACTTC. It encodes CASSHQNDFQETQYF.

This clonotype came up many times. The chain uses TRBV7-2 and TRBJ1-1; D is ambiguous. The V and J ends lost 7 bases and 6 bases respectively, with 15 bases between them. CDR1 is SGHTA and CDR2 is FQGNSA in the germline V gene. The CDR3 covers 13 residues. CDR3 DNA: TGTGCCAGCACCCAACCTCGGACCTCTGAAGCTTTCTTT. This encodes CASTQPRTSEAFF.

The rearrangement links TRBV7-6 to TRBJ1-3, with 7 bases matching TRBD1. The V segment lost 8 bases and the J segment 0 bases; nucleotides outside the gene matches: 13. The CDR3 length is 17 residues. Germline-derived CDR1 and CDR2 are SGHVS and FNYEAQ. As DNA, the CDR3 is TGTGCCAGCTCGACTACCCCGGACAGGAGCTCTGGAAACACCATATATTTT. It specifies CASSTTPDRSSGNTIYF.

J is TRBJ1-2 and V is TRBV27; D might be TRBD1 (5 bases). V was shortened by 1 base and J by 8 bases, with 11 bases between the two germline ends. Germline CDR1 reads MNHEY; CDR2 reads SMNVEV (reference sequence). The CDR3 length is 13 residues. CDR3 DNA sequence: TGTGCCAGCAGTTTATATCAGGGTCGAGGCTACACCTTC. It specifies CASSLYQGRGYTF.

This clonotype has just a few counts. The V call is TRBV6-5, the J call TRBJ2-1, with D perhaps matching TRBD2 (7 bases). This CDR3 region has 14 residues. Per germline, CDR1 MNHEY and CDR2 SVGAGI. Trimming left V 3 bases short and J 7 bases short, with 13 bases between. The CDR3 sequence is CASSYPGGGNEQFF. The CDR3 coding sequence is TGTGCCAGCAGTTATCCGGGGGGCGGGAATGAGCAGTTCTTC.